The 16 T cell receptor beta chains in this list originate from one sample, sequenced in a study of STAT3 mutations in large granular lymphocyte leukemia. These receptors' targets are unknown. Study-level results: Every T-LGLL patient had at least one immunodominant TCRbeta clonotype.

Sequencing used immunoSEQ multiplex PCR; TCRdb keeps in-frame clones, though not all of them. In the table there are about 4,300 clones, about 49% of which are singletons. Material: peripheral blood mononuclear cells. The receptors derive from a man between 60 and 70 years old with T-cell large granular lymphocyte leukemia. Some clones in this sample may be carry-over from other donors' samples.

This clone was counted between two and nine times. The chain combines TRBV5-1 with TRBJ2-7; D remains unclear. Trimming left V 0 bases short and J 3 bases short, with 7 bases between. The CDR3 runs to 13 residues. In germline, CDR1 is SGHRS, CDR2 YFSETQ. The CDR3 DNA follows: TGCGCCAGCAGCTTGGAGGTCCACTACGAGCAGTACTTC. Translation gives CASSLEVHYEQYF.

This clone was seen only a few times. The chain recombines TRBV4-1 with TRBJ2-7, with D perhaps matching TRBD1 (5 bases). The CDR3 consists of 13 residues. V was cut by 3 bases and J by 5 bases, with 11 bases left in between. Germline loops: CDR1 MGHRA, CDR2 YSYEKL. The CDR3 region has the DNA TGCGCCAGCAGCCATACCACAGGACACGAGCAGTACTTC. Translating gives CASSHTTGHEQYF.

The V call is TRBV5-4, the J call TRBJ1-4, with 8 nucleotides matching TRBD1. Trimming removed 1 base from V and 8 bases from J; junction bases left unmatched: 7. The CDR3 extends over 15 amino acids. The germline gives CDR1 SGHNT, CDR2 YYREEE (reference sequence). CDR3 region: CASSLPGGAGEKLFF. CDR3 bases: TGTGCCAGCAGCTTGCCAGGGGGCGCGGGAGAAAAACTGTTTTTT.

In this sample, this clone turned up a few times. This rearrangement joins TRBV6-5 to TRBJ2-7; D not certain. The CDR3 extends over 13 amino acids. Per germline, CDR1 MNHEY and CDR2 SVGAGI. The V and J ends lost 10 bases and 3 bases respectively, with 16 bases between them. The CDR3 DNA reads as TGTGCCACCTCCCGATTAGGCGGCTACGAGCAGTACGTC. Protein: CATSRLGGYEQYV.

The chain employs TRBV5-1 and TRBJ1-3, with a weak D call TRBD1 (6 bases). Germline-derived CDR1 and CDR2 are SGHRS and YFSETQ. The germline V and J ends were trimmed by 0 bases and 1 base, with 14 bases remaining between them. The CDR3 is 17 amino acids. CDR3 DNA: TGCGCCAGCAGCTTGGTTGGACAGCCTTCGTCTGGAAACACCATATATTTT. As protein: CASSLVGQPSSGNTIYF.

The V call is TRBV4-1, the J call TRBJ1-6; D remains unclear. The germline V gene encodes CDR1 MGHRA and CDR2 YSYEKL. V lost 1 base and J 8 bases, leaving 12 bases between the germline ends. The CDR3 is made up of 15 amino acids. The CDR3: CASSQVRTWDSPLHF. The CDR3, as DNA: TGCGCCAGCAGCCAAGTAAGGACCTGGGATTCACCCCTCCACTTT.

The chain has TRBV12-5 and TRBJ1-5; D call uncertain. Trimming left V 0 bases short and J 2 bases short, with 14 bases between. CDR3 length equals 17 residues. Germline CDR1 and CDR2: LGHNT and FRNRAP. In nucleotides, the CDR3 is TGTGCTAGTGGTTTGGTACCCAGTCCTCGCGGCAATCAGCCCCAGCATTTT. Encoded protein: CASGLVPSPRGNQPQHF.

The gene calls are TRBV30 and TRBJ1-1; D is perhaps TRBD1 (5 bases). The CDR3 has 13 residues. V lost 4 bases and J lost 3, with 12 bases in between. Germline V gene data show CDR1 as GTSNPN and CDR2 as SVGIG (reference sequence). CDR3 in amino acids: CAWTTRGDTEAFF. For the CDR3, the DNA is TGTGCCTGGACCACCCGGGGCGACACTGAAGCTTTCTTT.

The rearrangement links TRBV29-1 to TRBJ1-2; 8 bases agree with TRBD1. The ends lost 2 bases at V and 8 bases at J; junction bases unmatched: 10. The CDR3 is 14 residues long. Germline assignment: CDR1 SQVTM and CDR2 ANQGSEA. As DNA, the CDR3 is TGCAGCGTTGAAAGCCCGACAGGGGTTGAGGGCTACACCTTC. It is translated as CSVESPTGVEGYTF.

This clone was observed a handful of times. V is TRBV6-5 and J is TRBJ2-1; the D is unclear. CDR1 is MNHEY, CDR2 SVGAGI, per germline. V was pared by 6 bases and J by 6 bases, with 6 bases between. The length of the CDR3 is 11 residues. The CDR3: CASRGPNEQFF. Here the CDR3 DNA reads TGTGCCAGCAGGGGTCCCAATGAGCAGTTCTTC.

The genes are TRBV4-2 and TRBJ2-1; TRBD2 agrees at 7 bases. The V gene end was trimmed by 1 base and the J gene end by 7 bases; junction bases not matched to a gene: 7. Germline lookup yields CDR1 LGHNA and CDR2 YNFKEQ. The CDR3 covers 15 residues. The CDR3 nucleotides are TGTGCCAGCAGCCAAGCGTCGGGGGGTAGAAATGAGCAGTTCTTC. Encoded protein: CASSQASGGRNEQFF.

The chain combines TRBV6-6 with TRBJ2-7, with 7 bases fitting TRBD1. Germline V gene sequence: CDR1 MNHNY, CDR2 SVGAGI (reference sequence). V lost 6 bases to trimming and J lost 6 bases; unmatched junction nucleotides: 14. The length of the CDR3 is 15 residues. In DNA, the CDR3 is TGTGCCAGCAGCCCGGGACCGGGACAGATTTCCGAGCAGTACTTC. This encodes CASSPGPGQISEQYF.

The chain uses TRBV5-6 and TRBJ2-7; D not certain. The V gene's germline CDR1 is SGHDT and CDR2 YYEEEE. The CDR3 is made up of 13 amino acids. V was clipped by 1 base and J by 3 bases, with 8 bases between them. CDR3: CASSLWSHYEQYF. CDR3 in DNA: TGTGCCAGCAGCTTGTGGTCGCACTACGAGCAGTACTTC. Looking up the rest from reference TRBV5-6 and TRBJ2-7 gives the full variable domain: DAGVTQSPTHLIKTRGQQVTLRCSPKSGHDTVSWYQQALGQGPQFIFQYYEEEERQRGNFPDRFSGHQFPNYSSELNVNALLLGDSALYLCASSLWSHYEQYFGPGTRLTVT.

The chain carries TRBV30 and TRBJ2-1; 10 positions agree with TRBD2. Germline CDR1 GTSNPN, CDR2 SVGIG (reference sequence). The V segment lost 1 base and the J segment 8 bases; nucleotides outside the gene matches: 14. The CDR3 length is 17 residues. CDR3 sequence reads: CAWSAPSLAGVIYEQFF. As DNA, the CDR3 is TGTGCCTGGAGTGCACCTTCTCTAGCGGGAGTTATCTATGAGCAGTTCTTC.

This clone is a singleton in its sample. The chain recombines TRBV5-1 with TRBJ2-3, with TRBD2 identical over 7 bases. Looked up from germline, CDR1 is SGHRS and CDR2 is YFSETQ. After removal of 2 bases from V and 2 bases from J, the junction contained 2 bases not matched to a gene. This CDR3 has 14 residues. Here the CDR3 reads CASSFSGVTDTQYF. The CDR3 region has the DNA TGCGCCAGCAGCTTCAGCGGGGTCACAGATACGCAGTATTTT.

This chain uses TRBV6-1 with TRBJ2-7; D gene unclear. CDR1 and CDR2 from the germline V gene are MNHNS and SASEGT. CDR3 length: 14 amino acids. V dropped 5 bases and J dropped 0 bases, with 11 bases sitting between them. The CDR3 loop is CASSPDPGSYEQYF. The DNA for the CDR3 is TGTGCCAGCAGTCCCGATCCGGGCTCCTACGAGCAGTACTTC.